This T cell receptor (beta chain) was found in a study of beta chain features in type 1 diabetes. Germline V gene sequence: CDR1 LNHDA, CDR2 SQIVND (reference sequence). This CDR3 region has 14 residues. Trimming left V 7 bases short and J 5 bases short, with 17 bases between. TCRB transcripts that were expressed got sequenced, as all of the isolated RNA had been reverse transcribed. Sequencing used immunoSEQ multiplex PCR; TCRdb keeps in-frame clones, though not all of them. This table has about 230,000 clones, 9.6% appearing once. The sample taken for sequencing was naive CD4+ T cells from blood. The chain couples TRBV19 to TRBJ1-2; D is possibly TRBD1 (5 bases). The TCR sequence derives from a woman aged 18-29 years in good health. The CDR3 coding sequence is TGTGCCAGTAACGCCGGGACTTGGGGTTATGGCTACACCTTC. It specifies CASNAGTWGYGYTF. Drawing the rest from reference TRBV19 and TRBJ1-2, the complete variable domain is DGGITQSPKYLFRKEGQNVTLSCEQNLNHDAMYWYRQDPGQGLRLIYYSQIVNDFQKGDIAEGYSVSREKKESFPLTVTSAQKNPTAFYLCASNAGTWGYGYTFGSGTRLTVV.